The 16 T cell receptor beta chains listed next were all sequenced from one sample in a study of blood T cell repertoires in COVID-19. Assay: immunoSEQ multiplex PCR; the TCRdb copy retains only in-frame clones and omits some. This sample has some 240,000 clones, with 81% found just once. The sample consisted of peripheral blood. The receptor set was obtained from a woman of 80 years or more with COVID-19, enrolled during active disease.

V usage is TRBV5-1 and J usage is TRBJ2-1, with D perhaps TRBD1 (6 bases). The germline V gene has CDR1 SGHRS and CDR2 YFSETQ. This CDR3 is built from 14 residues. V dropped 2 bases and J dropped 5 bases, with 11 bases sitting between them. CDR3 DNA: TGCGCCAGCAGCTTTGGACAGACAAACAATGAGCAGTTCTTC. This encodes CASSFGQTNNEQFF.

The CDR3 spells CASSVSSGLTGELFF. CDR3 coding DNA: TGTGCCAGCAGCGTTAGTAGCGGTCTCACCGGGGAGCTGTTTTTT. V is TRBV9 and J is TRBJ2-2; the D gene is possibly TRBD2 (6 bases). Trimming cost V 2 bases and J 4 bases, with 12 bases left between them. The germline gives CDR1 SGDLS, CDR2 YYNGEE. The CDR3 is 15 amino acids.

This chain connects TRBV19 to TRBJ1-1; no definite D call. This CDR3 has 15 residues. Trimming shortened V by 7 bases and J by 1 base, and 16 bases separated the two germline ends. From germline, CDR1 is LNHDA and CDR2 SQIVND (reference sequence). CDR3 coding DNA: TGTGCCAGTAAGCCCCTCGACACCGCGAACACTGAAGCTTTCTTT. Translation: CASKPLDTANTEAFF. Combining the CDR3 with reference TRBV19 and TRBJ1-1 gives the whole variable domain DGGITQSPKYLFRKEGQNVTLSCEQNLNHDAMYWYRQDPGQGLRLIYYSQIVNDFQKGDIAEGYSVSREKKESFPLTVTSAQKNPTAFYLCASKPLDTANTEAFFGQGTRLTVV.

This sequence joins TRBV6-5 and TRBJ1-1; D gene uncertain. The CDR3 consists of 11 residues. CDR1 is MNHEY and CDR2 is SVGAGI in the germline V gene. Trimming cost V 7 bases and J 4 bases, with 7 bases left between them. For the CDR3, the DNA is TGTGCCAGCAAATGGAGCACTGAAGCTTTCTTT. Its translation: CASKWSTEAFF.

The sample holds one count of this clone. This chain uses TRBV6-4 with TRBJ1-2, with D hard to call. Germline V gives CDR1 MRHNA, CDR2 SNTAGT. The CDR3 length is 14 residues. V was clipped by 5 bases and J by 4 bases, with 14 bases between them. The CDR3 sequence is CASSPGAGSYGYTF. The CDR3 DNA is TGTGCCAGCAGTCCCGGAGCGGGCAGCTATGGCTACACCTTC.

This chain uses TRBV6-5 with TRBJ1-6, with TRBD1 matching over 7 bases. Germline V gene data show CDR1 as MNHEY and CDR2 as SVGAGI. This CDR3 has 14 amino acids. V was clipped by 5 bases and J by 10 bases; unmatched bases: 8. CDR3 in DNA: TGTGCCAGCAGTAACCGACAGGGTCTCTCACCCCTCCACTTT. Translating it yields CASSNRQGLSPLHF.

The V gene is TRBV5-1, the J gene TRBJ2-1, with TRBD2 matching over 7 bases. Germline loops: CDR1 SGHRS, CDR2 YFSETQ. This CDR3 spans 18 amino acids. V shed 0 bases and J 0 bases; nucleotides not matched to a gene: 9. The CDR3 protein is CASSLEGSGFSSYNEQFF. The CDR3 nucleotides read TGCGCCAGCAGCTTGGAGGGTAGCGGGTTCAGCTCCTACAATGAGCAGTTCTTC.

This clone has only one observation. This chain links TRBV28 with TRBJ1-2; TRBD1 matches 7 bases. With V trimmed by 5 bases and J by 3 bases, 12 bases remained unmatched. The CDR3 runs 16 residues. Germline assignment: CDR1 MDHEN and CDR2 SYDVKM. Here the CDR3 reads CASSPRDRPLDYGYTF. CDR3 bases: TGTGCCAGCAGTCCACGGGACAGACCTTTAGACTATGGCTACACCTTC.

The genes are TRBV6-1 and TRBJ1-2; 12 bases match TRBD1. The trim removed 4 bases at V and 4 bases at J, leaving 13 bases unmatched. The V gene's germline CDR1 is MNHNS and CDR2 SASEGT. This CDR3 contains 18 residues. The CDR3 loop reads CASSGVLSGTGGFYGYTF. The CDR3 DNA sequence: TGTGCCAGCAGTGGAGTCCTGTCCGGGACAGGGGGCTTCTATGGCTACACCTTC.

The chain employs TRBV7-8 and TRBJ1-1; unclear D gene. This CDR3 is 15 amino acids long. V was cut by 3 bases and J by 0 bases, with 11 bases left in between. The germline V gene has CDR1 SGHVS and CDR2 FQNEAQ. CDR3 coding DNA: TGTGCCAGCAGCTTCCGCGGGAAGATGAACACTGAAGCTTTCTTT. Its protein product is CASSFRGKMNTEAFF.

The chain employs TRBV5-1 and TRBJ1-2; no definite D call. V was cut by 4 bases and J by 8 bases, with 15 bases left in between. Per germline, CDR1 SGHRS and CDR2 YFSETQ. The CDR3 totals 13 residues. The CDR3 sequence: CASSPEGGEGYTF. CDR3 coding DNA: TGCGCCAGCAGCCCGGAGGGCGGGGAAGGCTACACCTTC.

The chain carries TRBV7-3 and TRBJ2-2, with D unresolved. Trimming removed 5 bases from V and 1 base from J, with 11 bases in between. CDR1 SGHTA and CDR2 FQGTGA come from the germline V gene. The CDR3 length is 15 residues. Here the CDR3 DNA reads TGTGCCAGCAGCCCCGGCGGCGTGAACACCGGGGAGCTGTTTTTT. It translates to CASSPGGVNTGELFF.

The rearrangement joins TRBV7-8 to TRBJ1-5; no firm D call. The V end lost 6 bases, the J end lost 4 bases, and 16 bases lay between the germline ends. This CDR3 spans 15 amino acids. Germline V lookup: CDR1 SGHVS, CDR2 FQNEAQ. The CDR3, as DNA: TGTGCCAGCAGTACCAGGACTGGCCTAAATCAGCCCCAGCATTTT. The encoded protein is CASSTRTGLNQPQHF.

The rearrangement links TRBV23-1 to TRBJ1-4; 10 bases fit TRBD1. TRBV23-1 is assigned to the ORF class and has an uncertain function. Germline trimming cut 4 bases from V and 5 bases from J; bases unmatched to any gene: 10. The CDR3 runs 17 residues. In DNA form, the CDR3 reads TGCGCCAGCAGTCGACAGGGGGCGCCTTGCGTGAATGAAAAACTGTTTTTT. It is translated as CASSRQGAPCVNEKLFF.

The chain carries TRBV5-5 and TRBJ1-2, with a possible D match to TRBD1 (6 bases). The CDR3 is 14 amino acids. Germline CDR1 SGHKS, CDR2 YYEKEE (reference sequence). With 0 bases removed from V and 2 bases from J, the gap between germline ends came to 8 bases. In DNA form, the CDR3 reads TGTGCCAGCAGCTTGGGGACAGTCAACTATGGCTACACCTTC. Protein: CASSLGTVNYGYTF. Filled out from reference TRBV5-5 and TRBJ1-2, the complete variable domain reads DAGVTQSPTHLIKTRGQQVTLRCSPISGHKSVSWYQQVLGQGPQFIFQYYEKEERGRGNFPDRFSARQFPNYSSELNVNALLLGDSALYLCASSLGTVNYGYTFGSGTRLTVV.

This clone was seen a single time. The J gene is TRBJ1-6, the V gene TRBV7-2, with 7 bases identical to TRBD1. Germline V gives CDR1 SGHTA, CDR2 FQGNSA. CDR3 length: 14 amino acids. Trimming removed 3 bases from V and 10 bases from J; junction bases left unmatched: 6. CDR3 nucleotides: TGTGCCAGCAGCTTTCTAGGGGGCAAGTCACCCCTCCACTTT. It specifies CASSFLGGKSPLHF.